This TCR beta chain was captured in a study of T cells after yellow fever vaccination. General study results and limits: The booster response re-showed most primary clones: 96% CD4, approximately 90% CD8.

TCRdb redid the calling of the 5' RACE reads with MiXCR, one entry per CDR3 protein. The sample has about 550,000 distinct CDR3 sequences; about a fifth are singletons. In germline, CDR1 is LNHNV, CDR2 YYDKDF (reference sequence). The CDR3 loop spans 18 amino acids. J was trimmed by 0 bases and V by 2 bases; bases with no gene match: 9. Worth noting for this clonotype: Its antigen is undetermined.

The V gene is TRBV15, the J gene TRBJ2-1; 8 bases are a match to TRBD2. The source of this sequence is a man younger than 45 who received the YFV17D yellow fever vaccine. Sequenced here: PBMCs, sampled 15 days after the yellow fever booster vaccination. CDR3 region: CATSRTLGGRPSYNEQFF. The CDR3 DNA is TGTGCCACCAGCAGAACCCTAGGCGGGAGGCCCTCCTACAATGAGCAGTTCTTC.